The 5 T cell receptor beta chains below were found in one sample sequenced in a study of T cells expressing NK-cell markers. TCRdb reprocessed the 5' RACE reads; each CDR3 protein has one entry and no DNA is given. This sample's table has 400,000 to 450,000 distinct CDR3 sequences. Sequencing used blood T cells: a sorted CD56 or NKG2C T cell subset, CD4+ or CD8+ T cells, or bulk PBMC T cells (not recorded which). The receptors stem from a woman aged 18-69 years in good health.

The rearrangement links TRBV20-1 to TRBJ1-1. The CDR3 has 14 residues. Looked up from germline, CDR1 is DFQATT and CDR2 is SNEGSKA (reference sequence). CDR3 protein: CSAGLGRLNTEAFF.

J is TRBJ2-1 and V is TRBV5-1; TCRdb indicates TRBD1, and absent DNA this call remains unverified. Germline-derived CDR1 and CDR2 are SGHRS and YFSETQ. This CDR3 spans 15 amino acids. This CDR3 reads CASSLVRASYNEQFF. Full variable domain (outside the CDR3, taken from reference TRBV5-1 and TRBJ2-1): KAGVTQTPRYLIKTRGQQVTLSCSPISGHRSVSWYQQTPGQGLQFLFEYFSETQRNKGNFPGRFSGRQFSNSRSEMNVSTLELGDSALYLCASSLVRASYNEQFFGPGTRLTVL.

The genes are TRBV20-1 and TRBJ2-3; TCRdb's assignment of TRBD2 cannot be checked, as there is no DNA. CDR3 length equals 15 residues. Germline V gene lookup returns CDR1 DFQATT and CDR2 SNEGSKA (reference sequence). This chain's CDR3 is CSARAPGPSTDTQYF.

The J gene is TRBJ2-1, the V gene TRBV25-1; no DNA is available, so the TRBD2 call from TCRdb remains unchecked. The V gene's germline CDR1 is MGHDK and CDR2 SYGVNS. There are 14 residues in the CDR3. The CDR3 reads CASSGWDFNNEQFF.

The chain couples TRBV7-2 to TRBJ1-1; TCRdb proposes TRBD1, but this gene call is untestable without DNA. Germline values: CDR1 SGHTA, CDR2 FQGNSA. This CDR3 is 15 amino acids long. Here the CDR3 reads CASSLSSGGNTEAFF.